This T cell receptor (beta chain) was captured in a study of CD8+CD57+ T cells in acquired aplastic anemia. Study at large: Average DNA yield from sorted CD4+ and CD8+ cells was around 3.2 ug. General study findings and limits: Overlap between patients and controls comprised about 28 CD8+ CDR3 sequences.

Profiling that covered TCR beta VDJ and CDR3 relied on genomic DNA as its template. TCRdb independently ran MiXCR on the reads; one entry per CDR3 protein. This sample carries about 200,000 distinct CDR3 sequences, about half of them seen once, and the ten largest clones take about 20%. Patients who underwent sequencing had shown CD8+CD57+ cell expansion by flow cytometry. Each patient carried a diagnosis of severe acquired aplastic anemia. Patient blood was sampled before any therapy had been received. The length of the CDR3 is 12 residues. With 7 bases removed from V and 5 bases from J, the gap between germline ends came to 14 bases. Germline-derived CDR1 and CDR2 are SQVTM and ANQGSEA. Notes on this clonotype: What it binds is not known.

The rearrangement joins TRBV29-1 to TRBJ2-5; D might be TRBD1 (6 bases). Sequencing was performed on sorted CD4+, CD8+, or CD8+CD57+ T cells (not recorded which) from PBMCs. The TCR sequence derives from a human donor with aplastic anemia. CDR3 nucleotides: TGCAGCGCCTACAGGGATGCGGAGACCCAGTACTTC. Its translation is CSAYRDAETQYF. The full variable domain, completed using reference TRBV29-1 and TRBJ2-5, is SAVISQKPSRDICQRGTSLTIQCQVDSQVTMMFWYRQQPGQSLTLIATANQGSEATYESGFVIDKFPISRPNLTFSTLTVSNMSPEDSSIYLCSAYRDAETQYFGPGTRLLVL.